This TCR beta chain was profiled in a study of cytomegalovirus exposure and HLA in healthy donors. 13 Jbeta primers and 60 Vbeta primers were used for the PCR. Clones were read by immunoSEQ multiplex PCR, and TCRdb kept only the in-frame ones, dropping some. The table has approximately 120,000 clones, nearly 70% seen once. CDR3 length equals 16 residues. The V gene end was trimmed by 0 bases and the J gene end by 9 bases; junction bases not matched to a gene: 7. The germline gives CDR1 MRHNA, CDR2 SNTAGT. Specimen: PBMCs. The TCR sequence derives from a woman in her seventies in good health and CMV-seropositive. V is TRBV6-4 and J is TRBJ2-1; 11 bases line up with TRBD2. In DNA form, the CDR3 reads TGTGCCAGCAGTGACTCCACTAGCGGGGGATACGGTGAGCAGTTCTTC. As protein: CASSDSTSGGYGEQFF.